Listed below are T cell receptor beta chains from one sample, sequenced in a study of T cells in narcolepsy. The data were produced by immunoSEQ multiplex PCR, yet TCRdb's version contains in-frame clones alone and is incomplete. Of roughly 27,000 clones in the sample, roughly nine tenths were seen once. The sequencing sample was made of CD45RA- memory CD4+ T cells from PBMCs. These receptor sequences come from a human donor with narcolepsy. The CDR3 runs from the conserved cysteine through the conserved F or W. The order of the fields is clone size, J gene, V gene, D gene, CDR3 DNA, CDR3 protein. The D gene is left open where the match is weak. Clone size is not always given. Where it is, it says once, few, many or a class for expanded clones.

.,TRBJ2-2,TRBV25-1,.,TGTGCCAGCAGTGAAGACAGGTACGCGAACACCGGGGAGCTGTTTTTT,CASSEDRYANTGELFF
.,TRBJ1-6,TRBV18,TRBD1,TGTGCCAGCTCACCACTGCAAGGACAGGGGAGCTCCTATAATTCACCCCTCCACTTT,CASSPLQGQGSSYNSPLHF
.,TRBJ1-3,TRBV5-1,TRBD1,TGCGCCAGCAGGATAACAGGGGCGTCTGGAAACACCATATATTTT,CASRITGASGNTIYF
.,TRBJ1-1,TRBV5-1,TRBD1,TGCGCCAGCAGCTCGACAGGGCAGAACACTGAAGCTTTCTTT,CASSSTGQNTEAFF
.,TRBJ1-4,TRBV6-5,.,TGTGCCAGCAGGGGCGAGGGAATGCTGGAGGAAAAACTGTTTTTT,CASRGEGMLEEKLFF
few,TRBJ2-5,TRBV7-7,.,TGTGCCAGCAGCTTGTTAGGGGGGGCTCTGAGGGAGACCCAGTACTTC,CASSLLGGALRETQYF
.,TRBJ2-5,TRBV2,TRBD2,TGTGCCAGCAGTTGGACTAGCGGAGAGACCCAGTACTTC,CASSWTSGETQYF
.,TRBJ1-6,TRBV11-2,TRBD1,TGTGCCAGCAGTCAGGGGGCCTTAGTTTCACCCCTCCACTTT,CASSQGALVSPLHF
.,TRBJ2-1,TRBV6-1,.,TGTGCCAGCAGTGCCCTAGCCTATGAGCAGTTCTTC,CASSALAYEQFF
.,TRBJ2-5,TRBV28,.,TGTGCCAGCAGTTCCCGAGTGGGGTTAGAGACCCAGTACTTC,CASSSRVGLETQYF
.,TRBJ1-4,TRBV28,.,TGTGCCAGCAGACAGTCTAATGAAAAACTGTTTTTT,CASRQSNEKLFF
once,TRBJ1-1,TRBV6-5,TRBD1,TGTGCCAGCAGGATGACAGGGACGAACACTGAAGCTTTCTTT,CASRMTGTNTEAFF
.,TRBJ2-5,TRBV27,TRBD2,TGTGCCAGCAGTTTATATATGGGGAGGGATTCAGAGACCCAGTACTTC,CASSLYMGRDSETQYF
few,TRBJ1-4,TRBV6-1,TRBD1,TGTGCCGGGAGAGGGGGCATTAATGAAAAACTGTTTTTT,CAGRGGINEKLFF
.,TRBJ2-1,TRBV4-1,.,TGCGCCAGCAGCCAAGACTTAGGCCGTGAGCAGTTCTTC,CASSQDLGREQFF
few,TRBJ1-2,TRBV28,.,TGTGCCAGCAGCGATAACTATGGCTACACCTTC,CASSDNYGYTF
.,TRBJ2-5,TRBV19,TRBD2,TGTGCCAGTAGTATTAGCGGGGGGGCCATAGAGACCCAGTACTTC,CASSISGGAIETQYF
.,TRBJ1-5,TRBV18,.,TGTGCCAGCTCACAAGGGGGTGAACAGCCCCAGCATTTT,CASSQGGEQPQHF
.,TRBJ2-5,TRBV7-9,.,TGTGCCAGCAGCCCCCCGGGTGGGGTGGAGACCCAGTACTTC,CASSPPGGVETQYF
.,TRBJ2-1,TRBV2,TRBD2,TGTGCCAGCAGTGAAAGCGGGGCACTCTCCTACAATGAGCAGTTCTTC,CASSESGALSYNEQFF
.,TRBJ2-4,TRBV5-6,.,TGTGCCAGCAGCTTGGTACCGACCAAAAACATTCAGTACTTC,CASSLVPTKNIQYF
.,TRBJ2-2,TRBV9,.,TGTGCCAGCAGCGTAGGAAGGACAACCGACGGGGAGCTGTTTTTT,CASSVGRTTDGELFF
.,TRBJ2-3,TRBV5-4,.,TGTGCCAGCAGCTTGTTCATCACAGATACGCAGTATTTT,CASSLFITDTQYF
.,TRBJ2-5,TRBV7-9,.,TGTGCCAGCAGCGGTAGGGGCACCACAGAGACCCAGTACTTC,CASSGRGTTETQYF
.,TRBJ2-2,TRBV7-9,.,TGTGCCAGCAGCTCGAGACAAGTCACCGGGGAACTGTTTTTT,CASSSRQVTGELFF
.,TRBJ1-5,TRBV13,.,TGTGCCAGCAGCTCCTCAAGGCTCCCCAATCAGCCCCAGCATTTT,CASSSSRLPNQPQHF
.,TRBJ1-2,TRBV28,.,TGTGCCACCTCGTTCCGGGGGGCCAACTATGGCTACACCTTC,CATSFRGANYGYTF
.,TRBJ1-1,TRBV19,.,TGTGCCAGTAGCATGGGTCCAGGCACTCGGGTCTTGAACACTGAAGCTTTCTTT,CASSMGPGTRVLNTEAFF